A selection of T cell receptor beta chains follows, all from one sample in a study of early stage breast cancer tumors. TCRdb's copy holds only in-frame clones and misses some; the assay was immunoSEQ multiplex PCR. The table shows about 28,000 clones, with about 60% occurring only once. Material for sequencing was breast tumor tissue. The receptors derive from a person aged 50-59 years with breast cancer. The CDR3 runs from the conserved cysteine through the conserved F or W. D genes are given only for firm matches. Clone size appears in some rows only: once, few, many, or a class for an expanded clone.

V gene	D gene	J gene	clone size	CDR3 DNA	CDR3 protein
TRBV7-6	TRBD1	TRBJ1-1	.	TGTGCCAGCAGCTCCAGACAGGGGAGGAACACTGAAGCTTTCTTT	CASSSRQGRNTEAFF
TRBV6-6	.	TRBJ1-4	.	TGTGCCAGCACCCGGGGTTCGACTGCAACTAATGAAAAACTGTTTTTT	CASTRGSTATNEKLFF
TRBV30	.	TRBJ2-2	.	TGTGCCTGGAAAGCCAGGGGGGACACCGGGGAGCTGTTTTTT	CAWKARGDTGELFF
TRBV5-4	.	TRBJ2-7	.	TGTGCCAGCAGCTTGGGGGCAGGGGTCTACGAGCAGTACTTC	CASSLGAGVYEQYF
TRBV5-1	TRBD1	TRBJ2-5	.	TGCGCCAGCAGCACGGGACAGTTCCAAGAGACCCAGTACTTC	CASSTGQFQETQYF
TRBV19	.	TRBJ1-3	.	TGTGCCAGTAGTGTTGGGCAGGGAGCTGGAAACACCATATATTTT	CASSVGQGAGNTIYF
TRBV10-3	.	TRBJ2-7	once	TGTGCCATCAGTGAGTCAATCCCCCGGGATTTCTCCTACGAGCAGTACTTC	CAISESIPRDFSYEQYF
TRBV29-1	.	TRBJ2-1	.	TGCAGCGTTGGGTTGGGACTTAGTAACAATGAGCAGTTCTTC	CSVGLGLSNNEQFF
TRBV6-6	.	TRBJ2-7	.	TGTGCCAGCAGCCGACAGAGCTCCTACGAGCAGTACTTC	CASSRQSSYEQYF
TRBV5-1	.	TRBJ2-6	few	TGCGCCAGCAGCTTGGACGGCTCTGGGGCCAACGTCCTGACTTTC	CASSLDGSGANVLTF
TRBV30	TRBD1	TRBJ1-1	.	TGTGCCTGGAGGGGGGACAGAAACACTGAAGCTTTCTTT	CAWRGDRNTEAFF
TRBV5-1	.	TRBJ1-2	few	TGCGCCAGCAGCTTATGGGGGGATGGCTACACCTTC	CASSLWGDGYTF
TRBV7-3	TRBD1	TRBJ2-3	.	TGTGCCAGCAGCTTAATGGGAAGGACAGGGGGGACAGATACGCAGTATTTT	CASSLMGRTGGTDTQYF
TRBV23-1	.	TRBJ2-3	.	TGCGCCAGCAGACAGGGAGCGGGCACAGATACGCAGTATTTT	CASRQGAGTDTQYF
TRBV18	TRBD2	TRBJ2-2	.	TGTGCCAGCTCACCACGCGACCGGCGGGGGGACACCGGGGAGCTGTTTTTT	CASSPRDRRGDTGELFF
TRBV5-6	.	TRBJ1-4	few	TGTGCCAGCAGCTCCGGGGCCCGAAAACTGTTTTTT	CASSSGARKLFF
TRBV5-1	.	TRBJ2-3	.	TGCGCCAGCAGCTTTGGGGACGTGGATACGCAGTATTTT	CASSFGDVDTQYF